This T cell receptor beta chain was recorded in a study of control samples from healthy donors and cancer patients. Trimming took 3 bases from V and 8 from J, leaving 5 bases between them. This CDR3 is built from 10 residues. Per germline, CDR1 DFQATT and CDR2 SNEGSKA (reference sequence). The protocol was immunoSEQ multiplex PCR, while the TCRdb copy is restricted to in-frame clones and leaves out a portion. The table records approximately 100,000 clones, 85% to 90% of them present only once. The source is a man between 25 and 39 years old in good health. The rearrangement joins TRBV20-1 to TRBJ2-1; D is uncertain. Material for sequencing was blood. CDR3 bases: TGCAGTGCTAGGGGGTATGAGCAGTTCTTC. Protein product: CSARGYEQFF.